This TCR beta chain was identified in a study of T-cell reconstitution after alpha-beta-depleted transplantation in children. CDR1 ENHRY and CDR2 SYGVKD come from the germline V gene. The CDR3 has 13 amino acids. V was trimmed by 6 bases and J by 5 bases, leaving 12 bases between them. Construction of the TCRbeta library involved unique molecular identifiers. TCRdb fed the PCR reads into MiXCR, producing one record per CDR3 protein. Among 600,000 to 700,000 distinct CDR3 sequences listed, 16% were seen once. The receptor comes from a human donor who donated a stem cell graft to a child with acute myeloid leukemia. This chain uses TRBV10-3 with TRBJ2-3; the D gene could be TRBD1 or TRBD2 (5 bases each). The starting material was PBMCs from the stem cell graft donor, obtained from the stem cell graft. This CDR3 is CAISGTTKDTQYF. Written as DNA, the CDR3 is TGTGCCATCAGCGGGACCACAAAAGATACGCAGTATTTT.